The clone carrying this T cell receptor beta chain appeared a few times. Its antigen is unknown. The sample comes from a study of vaccination effects on CD4 cells after COVID-19. The study's findings and limits: Marked clonal contraction of infection- and vaccine-induced clones was seen late after vaccination.

Produced via immunoSEQ multiplex PCR; TCRdb's table is partial and in-frame only. The table lists about 15,000 clones, around 74% of them singletons. Viral peptide pools were used in the ViraFEST assay to expand antigen-specific CD4+ T cells, and sequencing came afterward. Cultured cells yielded isolated CD4+ T cells after approximately nine days. This individual contracted SARS-CoV-2 between March and December 2020, as verified by PCR. Two-dose BNT162b2 or mRNA-1273 vaccination was given to participants. Approximately 2 million PBMC per well received 10 IU/ml IL-2 and around 11 ug/ml peptides in culture. IL-2 medium was substituted for half the medium on days 3 and 7. In germline, CDR1 is SNHLY, CDR2 FYNNEI. This CDR3 comprises 15 residues. V gave up 6 bases and J gave up 0 bases, with 12 bases separating them.

The clonotype originates from a human donor who had a prior SARS-CoV-2 infection. Sample: CD4+ T cells from PBMCs cultured with SARS-CoV-2 spike peptides, taken after COVID-19 vaccination. This rearrangement joins TRBV2 to TRBJ2-1; no clear D gene. CDR3 DNA: TGTGCCAGCAGCCTACAGACGAGCTCCTACAATGAGCAGTTCTTC. As protein: CASSLQTSSYNEQFF.